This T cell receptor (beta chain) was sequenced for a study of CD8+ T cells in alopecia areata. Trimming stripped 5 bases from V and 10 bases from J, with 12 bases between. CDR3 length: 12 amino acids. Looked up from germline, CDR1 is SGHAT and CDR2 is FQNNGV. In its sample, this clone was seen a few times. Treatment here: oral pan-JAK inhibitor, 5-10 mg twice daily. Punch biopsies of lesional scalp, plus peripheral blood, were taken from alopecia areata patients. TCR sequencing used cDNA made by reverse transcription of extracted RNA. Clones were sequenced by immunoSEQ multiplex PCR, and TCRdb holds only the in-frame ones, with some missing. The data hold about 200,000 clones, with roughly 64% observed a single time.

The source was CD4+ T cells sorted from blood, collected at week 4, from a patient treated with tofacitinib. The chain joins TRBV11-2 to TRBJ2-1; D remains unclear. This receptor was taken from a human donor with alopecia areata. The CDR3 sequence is CASSHRVKEQFF. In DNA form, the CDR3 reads TGTGCCAGCAGCCACCGGGTCAAGGAGCAGTTCTTC.